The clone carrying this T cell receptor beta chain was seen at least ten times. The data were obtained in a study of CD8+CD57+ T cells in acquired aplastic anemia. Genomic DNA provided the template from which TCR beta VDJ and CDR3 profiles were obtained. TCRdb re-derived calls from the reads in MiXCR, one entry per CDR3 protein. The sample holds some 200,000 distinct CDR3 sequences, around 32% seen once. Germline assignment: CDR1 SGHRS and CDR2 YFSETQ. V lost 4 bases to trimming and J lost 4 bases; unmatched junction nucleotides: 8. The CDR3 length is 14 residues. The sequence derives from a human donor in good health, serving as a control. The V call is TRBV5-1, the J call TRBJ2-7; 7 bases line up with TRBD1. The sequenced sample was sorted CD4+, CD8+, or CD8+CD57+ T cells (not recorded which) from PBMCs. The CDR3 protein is CASSTGEYRYEQYF. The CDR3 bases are TGCGCCAGCAGCACAGGGGAGTACAGATACGAGCAGTACTTC.